This T cell receptor (beta chain) was retrieved from a study of tumor-infiltrating lymphocytes in primary liver carcinoma (dated by TCRdb to about 2017). Regarding the study in general: Between late 2015 and early 2016, 4 or 5 patients in China with histopathologically diagnosed primary liver carcinoma had surgical resection. Of the five patients, three men and two women aged 30 to 69 years, four had hepatocellular carcinoma and one had combined HCC and intrahepatic cholangiocarcinoma. The five patients had tumors of stage T1-T3 N0M0, with maximum diameters ranging from 4.2 to 10 cm. Samples yielded roughly 3.65 to 7.5 million productive TCRbeta reads; read depth did not differ significantly between tissue types. A total of roughly 35 specimens from 5 patients underwent TCRbeta repertoire sequencing, comprising around 25 tumor regions, 5 adjacent noncancerous liver tissues and 5 peripheral blood samples. Technical replicate repertoires showed high reproducibility, with mean shared-clone rates roughly 0.89 and correlation coefficients above 0.95. The study combined TCRbeta repertoire sequencing, expression microarrays and whole-exome sequencing across five regions of each liver tumor, with adjacent normal tissue and blood. What the authors observed across the whole study: Only 4 or 5 patients were included in the study, and the authors note that the findings should be validated in a larger study. Repertoire overlap was higher between tumor regions (mean about 36%) than tumor-adjacent (roughly 17%) or tumor-blood (about 15%) pairs, consistent with antigen-driven expansion. A significantly larger repertoire fraction was made up by the top 250 clones in tumors than in blood (p = 0.039). Only the TCR beta chain was sequenced, so true repertoire diversity is likely underestimated because unpaired alpha chains were not captured. Since the samples were bulk and unsorted, there was no way to compare CD4+ and CD8+ T cell repertoires.

From a lookup of the germline V gene (reference sequence), CDR1 and CDR2 are MNHNY and SVGAGI. The trim is 10 bases for V and 5 bases for J, with a gap of 17 bases between the germline ends. From the cysteine through the phenylalanine, the CDR3 covers 13 amino acids. The read is trimmed to its CDR3 DNA, 39 bases read in frame from base 1. On this clonotype itself: There is no known antigen for this receptor. A much larger clone is a single base away; this may be a read error.

Blood RNA was extracted from unsorted whole blood with TRIzol reagent; germline DNA came from the DNeasy Blood & Tissue kit. Patients had chronic HBV infection and were treatment-naive at sampling. Around 4 milliliters of peripheral blood were collected into K2EDTA tubes before surgery. Starting from about 500 ng total RNA, TCRbeta-specific cDNA was produced by reverse transcription with a constant-region primer and ProtoScript II reverse transcriptase. Construction of the TCRbeta libraries relied on three nested rounds of multiplex PCR, following a slightly modified ARM-PCR procedure. Multiplex TRBV1-TRBV30 forward primers and a Cbeta reverse primer were used in the first two PCR rounds, each of which was run for 10 cycles. Sample barcodes and Illumina adapters were added in a final 25-cycle PCR with Deep VentR polymerase. Before sequencing, amplicons between 200 and 500 bp were purified from gel using a QIAquick gel extraction kit. An Illumina HiSeq 2500 was used to sequence the TCRbeta amplicons with 250-bp paired-end reads. Per the source publication's procedure: Quality trimming of reads was performed with Trimmomatic v0.33, and paired reads were merged with FLASH v1.2.11 so that full CDR3 sequences could be recovered. MiGEC v1.2.1b assigned V, D and J germline segments to the rearranged TCRbeta sequences. Clonotype statistics, along with Shannon-Wiener diversity indices, were calculated using VDJtools v1.0.0. Except for diversity analysis, only the 250 most abundant clonotypes of each sample were used in subsequent analyses to reduce sampling bias. TCRdb trimmed the raw reads at Q25, called clones with MiXCR and kept productive beta chains. For every CDR3 protein sequence, its rows merge into one entry that carries the most common genes and DNA. None of the V and J calls come from the authors' own analysis; TCRdb made them. The sample table records about 330,000 distinct CDR3 sequences; less than 65% of these occur just once. 6.5% of the sample goes to the ten largest clones.

What was sequenced was peripheral blood. This sequence originates from a man aged 35 to 55 with primary liver carcinoma and hepatitis B virus infection. The chain is made from TRBV6-6 and TRBJ1-2; a confident D gene designation cannot be given. The DNA sequence is given as TGTGCCACCTCGGCTTGGGAGAAGTATGGCTACACCTTC. Translation gives CATSAWEKYGYTF.